This T cell receptor beta chain was retrieved from a study of molecular identifiers for immune sequencing clone quantification. This clonotype came up many times. The V gene lost 3 bases and the J gene lost 2 bases, with 7 bases spanning the gap. CDR3 length: 13 amino acids. CDR1 GTSNPN and CDR2 SVGIG come from the germline V gene (reference sequence). TCR libraries were built in bulk with a published protocol and specific TCR primers. From the PCR reads, TCRdb called clonotypes with MiXCR, one entry per CDR3 protein. The table lists some 650,000 distinct CDR3 sequences, 20% of them singletons, with 0.7% to 1% in the top ten.

The specimen was naive CD8+ T cells from blood, with Jurkat cell RNA spiked in. Subset in this sample: FACS-sorted CD8+CD4-CCR7+CD45RA+ naive T cells. The receptor was derived from a human donor in good health. Some libraries in this study had Jurkat cell RNA spiked in. The chain carries TRBV30 and TRBJ1-4; D might be TRBD1 (5 bases). The CDR3 region has the DNA TGTGCCTGGAGCGAGGGGACTAATGAAAAACTGTTTTTT. The encoded protein is CAWSEGTNEKLFF.